This T cell receptor beta chain emerged from a study of CDR3 diversity in severe acne. Each CDR3 protein is one row after TCRdb ran MiXCR on the PCR reads. The sample lists about 84,000 distinct CDR3 sequences, around 50% occurring once. In its sample, this clonotype was seen a few times. This receptor was taken from a male donor in good health, without acne. Sequenced sample: blood.

This chain's CDR3 is CASSLEQGARGANVLTF. CDR3 nucleotides: TGCGCCAGCAGCTTGGAACAGGGGGCGCGGGGGGCCAACGTCCTGACTTTC. The chain employs TRBV5-1 and TRBJ2-6, with 9 bases lining up with TRBD1. This CDR3 is built from 17 residues. The V and J ends lost 0 bases and 4 bases, in that order; junction bases with no gene match: 5. Germline-derived CDR1 and CDR2 are SGHRS and YFSETQ.